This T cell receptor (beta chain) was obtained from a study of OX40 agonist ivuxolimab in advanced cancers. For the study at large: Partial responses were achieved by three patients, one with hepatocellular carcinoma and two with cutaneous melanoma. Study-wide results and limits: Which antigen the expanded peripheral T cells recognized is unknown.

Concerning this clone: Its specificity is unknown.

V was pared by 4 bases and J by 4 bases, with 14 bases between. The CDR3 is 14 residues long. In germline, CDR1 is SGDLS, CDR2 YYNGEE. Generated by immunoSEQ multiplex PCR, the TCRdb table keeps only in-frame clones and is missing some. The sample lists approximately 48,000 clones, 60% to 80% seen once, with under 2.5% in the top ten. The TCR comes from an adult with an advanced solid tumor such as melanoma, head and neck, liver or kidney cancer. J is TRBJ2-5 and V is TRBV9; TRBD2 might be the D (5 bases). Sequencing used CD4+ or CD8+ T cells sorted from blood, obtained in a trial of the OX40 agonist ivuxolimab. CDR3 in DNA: TGTGCCAGCAGCTCCCTCGGGGTAGCAGAGACCCAGTACTTC. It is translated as CASSSLGVAETQYF. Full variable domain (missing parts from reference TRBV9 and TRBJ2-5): DSGVTQTPKHLITATGQRVTLRCSPRSGDLSVYWYQQSLDQGLQFLIQYYNGEERAKGNILERFSAQQFPDLHSELNLSSLELGDSALYFCASSSLGVAETQYFGPGTRLLVL.